The 5 T cell receptor beta chains in this list originate from one sample, sequenced in a study of long-term antiretroviral therapy in people with HIV. The assay, immunoSEQ v3.0, was run at survey level. Data came from immunoSEQ multiplex PCR; TCRdb stores just in-frame clones and leaves some out. The table has approximately 15,000 clones, about 80% seen once; the top ten hold about 17%. Specimen: unsorted PBMCs, collected just before starting antiretroviral therapy. The receptors derive from a middle-aged man with HIV.

The chain has TRBV7-2 and TRBJ2-7, with 9 bases that match TRBD1. This CDR3 region has 14 residues. V lost 5 bases to trimming and J lost 2 bases; unmatched junction nucleotides: 4. Germline CDR1 is SGHTA and CDR2 is FQGNSA. Written as DNA, the CDR3 is TGTGCCAGCAGCAGTACAGGGGGCCCCTACGAGCAGTACTTC. As protein: CASSSTGGPYEQYF. The full variable domain, rest sourced from reference TRBV7-2 and TRBJ2-7, is GAGVSQSPSNKVTEKGKDVELRCDPISGHTALYWYRQSLGQGLEFLIYFQGNSAPDKSGLPSDRFSAERTGGSVSTLTIQRTQQEDSAVYLCASSSTGGPYEQYFGPGTRLTVT.

This clone is deemed medium-sized. The rearrangement joins TRBV19 to TRBJ2-1; 7 bases agree with TRBD2. The CDR3 contains 16 residues. The V and J ends lost 5 bases and 0 bases, in that order; junction bases with no gene match: 7. In germline, CDR1 is LNHDA, CDR2 SQIVND (reference sequence). CDR3 in DNA: TGTGCCAGTAGTCCGGGACGGGGGGTCTCCTACAATGAGCAGTTCTTC. Translated, it gives CASSPGRGVSYNEQFF.

This rearrangement joins TRBV18 to TRBJ1-5; maybe TRBD1 (5 bases). The CDR3 is 13 amino acids. Trimming shortened V by 4 bases and J by 7 bases, and 11 bases separated the two germline ends. In germline, CDR1 is KGHSH, CDR2 LQKENI. CDR3 coding DNA: TGTGCCAGCTCACTAAGCAGGGAGCAGCCCCAGCATTTT. It yields the protein CASSLSREQPQHF.

V and J are TRBV19 and TRBJ1-5; D is ambiguous. The length of the CDR3 is 13 residues. Trimming cost V 11 bases and J 2 bases, with 13 bases left between them. CDR1 LNHDA and CDR2 SQIVND come from the germline V gene (reference sequence). This CDR3 reads CAVGYGGNQPQHF. CDR3 coding DNA: TGTGCCGTAGGGTATGGCGGCAATCAGCCCCAGCATTTT.

The V and J genes are TRBV5-4 and TRBJ2-7; no reliable D call. Deletions cut 2 bases from V and 6 bases from J, with 9 bases between. The CDR3 length is 12 residues. Germline V gene sequence: CDR1 SGHNT, CDR2 YYREEE (reference sequence). The CDR3 DNA reads as TGTGCCAGCAGCTTCGGGCGGAGCGAGCAGTACTTC. Translated: CASSFGRSEQYF. The variable domain in full, with the rest retrieved from reference TRBV5-4 and TRBJ2-7, is ETGVTQSPTHLIKTRGQQVTLRCSSQSGHNTVSWYQQALGQGPQFIFQYYREEENGRGNFPPRFSGLQFPNYSSELNVNALELDDSALYLCASSFGRSEQYFGPGTRLTVT.